These 7 T cell receptor beta chains were sequenced from one sample in a study of read filtering for tumor transcriptome and immune sequencing. The library was built from around 400 ng RNA with molecular barcoded adaptors for alpha/delta and beta/gamma chains. MiXCR was run by TCRdb on the reads, yielding one entry per CDR3 protein. The sample lists about 86,000 distinct CDR3 sequences; roughly an eighth were seen once. What was sequenced was a population of CD138-negative cells sorted from bone marrow. These receptors were obtained from a donor aged 40 or over with multiple myeloma.

As regards this clonotype: Germline is not matched at one junction end, which may reflect a read error. This chain uses TRBV7-9 with TRBJ2-7; 10 nucleotides match TRBD2. This CDR3 region has 13 residues. From germline, CDR1 is SEHNR and CDR2 FQNEAQ (reference sequence). The CDR3 DNA reads as TGTGCCTGCAGCTCGAGCGGGAGGGGGGAGCAGTACTTC. It is translated as CACSSSGRGEQYF.

This clonotype was counted between two and nine times. A much larger clone lies one base from this, so it may be a read error. The chain combines TRBV29-1 with TRBJ1-1; D not resolved. CDR1 is SQVTM and CDR2 is ANQGSEA in the germline V gene. This CDR3 comprises 13 residues. The CDR3 bases are TGCGGCGTTGGAGGGAGCTTGAACACTGAAGCTTTCTTT. It codes for CGVGGSLNTEAFF.

Many counts were recorded for this clonotype. CDR3: CASSLDPAIKAFF. The CDR3, as DNA: TGTGCCAGCAGCTTGGACCCGGCGATTAAGGCTTTCTTT. V is TRBV5-5 and J is TRBJ1-1; the D is unclear. CDR1 SGHKS and CDR2 YYEKEE come from the germline V gene (reference sequence). This CDR3 contains 13 residues. Between the trimmed V and J ends, which lost 0 bases and 11 bases, there was a span of 14 bases.

This clonotype has a count of ten or more. The chain carries TRBV20-1 and TRBJ2-1; D perhaps matches TRBD2 (5 bases). Between the trimmed V and J ends, which lost 6 bases and 5 bases, there was a span of 11 bases. This CDR3 has 12 amino acids. Germline CDR1 is DFQATT and CDR2 is SNEGSKA (reference sequence). The CDR3 nucleotides read TGCAGTGCCAGACGAGCGGACAATGAGCAGTTCTTC. Encoded protein: CSARRADNEQFF.

About this clonotype itself: Germline and junction disagree at one end, which may indicate a read error. The genes are TRBV5-1 and TRBJ2-3; 9 positions agree with TRBD2. CDR3 length equals 17 residues. Germline assignment: CDR1 SGHRS and CDR2 YFSETQ. For the CDR3, the DNA is TGCACCAGCGGCCCATGGGGACTAGCTGATATCACAGATACGCAGTATTTT. Translation gives CTSGPWGLADITDTQYF.

The table lists this clonotype with many counts. The rearrangement joins TRBV7-2 to TRBJ2-2; D perhaps matches TRBD2 (6 bases). The CDR3 is 15 amino acids. The germline gives CDR1 SGHTA, CDR2 FQGNSA. V dropped 2 bases and J dropped 6 bases, with 13 bases sitting between them. The CDR3 region has the DNA TGTGCCAGCAGCTTATGGGGCGGGAAGGCCGGGGAGCTGTTTTTT. Amino acid sequence: CASSLWGGKAGELFF. Full variable domain (rest looked up from reference TRBV7-2 and TRBJ2-2): GAGVSQSPSNKVTEKGKDVELRCDPISGHTALYWYRQSLGQGLEFLIYFQGNSAPDKSGLPSDRFSAERTGGSVSTLTIQRTQQEDSAVYLCASSLWGGKAGELFFGEGSRLTVL.

This clonotype was seen repeatedly, ten times or more. The genes are TRBV20-1 and TRBJ2-1; 10 bases map to TRBD2. The CDR3 is 16 residues long. Germline assignment: CDR1 DFQATT and CDR2 SNEGSKA (reference sequence). J gave up 0 bases and V 1 base, and 3 bases lay outside the gene matches. The CDR3 loop reads CSARVIAGGSYNEQFF. The CDR3 DNA reads as TGCAGTGCTAGAGTAATAGCGGGAGGCTCCTACAATGAGCAGTTCTTC.